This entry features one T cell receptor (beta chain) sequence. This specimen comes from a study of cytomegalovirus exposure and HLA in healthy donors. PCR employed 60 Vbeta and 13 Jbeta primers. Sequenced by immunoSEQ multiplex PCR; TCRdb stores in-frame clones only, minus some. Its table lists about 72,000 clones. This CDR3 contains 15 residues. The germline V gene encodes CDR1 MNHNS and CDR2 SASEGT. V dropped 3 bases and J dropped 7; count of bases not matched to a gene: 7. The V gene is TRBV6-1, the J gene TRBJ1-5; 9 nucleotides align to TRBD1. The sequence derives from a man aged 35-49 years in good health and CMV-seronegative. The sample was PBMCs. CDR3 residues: CASSDQDRGGQPQHF. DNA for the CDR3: TGTGCCAGCAGTGACCAAGACAGGGGGGGGCAGCCCCAGCATTTT.